These 32 T cell receptor beta chains originate from one sample sequenced in a study of T cell responses to AZD1222 COVID-19 vaccine. Profiled with immunoSEQ multiplex PCR; TCRdb holds only in-frame clones, not every one. The data show about 120,000 clones, about 90% seen once. Specimen: peripheral blood, collected on day 0 of AZD1222 vaccination. The receptors were sampled from an adult in good health.

The rearrangement links TRBV29-1 to TRBJ2-1, with D maybe TRBD2 (5 bases). Germline V CDR1 and CDR2: SQVTM, ANQGSEA. The V and J ends lost 0 bases and 0 bases respectively, with 12 bases between them. This CDR3 has 16 residues. DNA of the CDR3: TGCAGCGTTGAAGATCCCGGGCGGGCCTCCTACAATGAGCAGTTCTTC. This encodes CSVEDPGRASYNEQFF.

The gene calls are TRBV28 and TRBJ2-1; 12 nucleotides line up with TRBD2. V gave up 5 bases and J gave up 6 bases; unmatched junction bases: 5. The CDR3 length is 15 residues. Germline V gene lookup returns CDR1 MDHEN and CDR2 SYDVKM. The CDR3 protein is CASSRLAGDSNEQFF. The CDR3 coding sequence is TGTGCCAGCAGTCGACTAGCGGGGGACTCCAATGAGCAGTTCTTC.

The V and J genes are TRBV4-1 and TRBJ2-1, with TRBD2 matching 8 bases. With 0 bases clipped from V and 8 bases from J, the junction kept 9 bases outside the gene matches. This CDR3 has 16 residues. Germline CDR1 is MGHRA and CDR2 is YSYEKL. CDR3 region: CASSQDESGSVYEQFF. DNA for the CDR3: TGCGCCAGCAGCCAAGATGAGAGCGGGAGTGTCTATGAGCAGTTCTTC.

The chain employs TRBV5-4 and TRBJ1-2, with D unclear. Trimming took 4 bases from V and 1 from J, leaving 11 bases between them. Germline V gives CDR1 SGHNT, CDR2 YYREEE (reference sequence). This CDR3 is built from 14 residues. CDR3 DNA sequence: TGTGCCAGCAGCCGTGAGCTGGGTAACTATGGCTACACCTTC. Encoded protein: CASSRELGNYGYTF.

This clone is a singleton in its sample. The V gene is TRBV3-1 (or the pseudogene TRBV3-2), the J gene TRBJ2-7, with D unresolved. Germline CDR1 is LGHDT and CDR2 is YNNKEL (reference sequence). V gave up 6 bases and J gave up 2 bases, with 11 bases separating them. The CDR3 is 13 amino acids. As DNA, the CDR3 is TGTGCCAGCAGGGATTCCCAGACCTACGAGCAGTACTTC. This codes for CASRDSQTYEQYF.

The chain employs TRBV4-1 and TRBJ1-2; the match to TRBD1 covers 7 bases. V shed 0 bases, J shed 3 bases, and the junction held 7 bases outside the gene matches. Germline V gene sequence: CDR1 MGHRA, CDR2 YSYEKL. This CDR3 contains 16 residues. The CDR3 region has the DNA TGCGCCAGCAGCCAAGACGGACAGGTGGGGGACTATGGCTACACCTTC. Translating it yields CASSQDGQVGDYGYTF.

The chain is built from TRBV13 and TRBJ2-3, with no clear D. V lost 2 bases and J lost 2, with 11 bases in between. The germline CDR1 and CDR2 sequences are PRHDT and FYEKMQ (reference sequence). The CDR3 covers 15 residues. The CDR3 DNA sequence: TGTGCCAGCAGCTTATCGGCCAGCTTCACAGATACGCAGTATTTT. The encoded protein is CASSLSASFTDTQYF.

The chain couples TRBV5-8 to TRBJ2-7, with 7 nucleotides matching TRBD1. In germline, CDR1 is SGHTS, CDR2 YDEGEE. This CDR3 comprises 15 residues. V shed 0 bases, J shed 3 bases, and the junction held 6 bases outside the gene matches. The CDR3 protein is CASSLALQGNYEQYF. The CDR3 DNA is TGTGCCAGCAGCTTGGCCTTACAGGGGAACTACGAGCAGTACTTC.

This rearrangement joins TRBV3-1 (or the pseudogene TRBV3-2) to TRBJ1-1; D is perhaps TRBD1 (5 bases). CDR3 size: 15 residues. V gave up 5 bases and J gave up 1 base, with 14 bases separating them. Germline V gene lookup returns CDR1 LGHDT and CDR2 YNNKEL (reference sequence). Here the CDR3 reads CASSARGRSNTEAFF. In DNA, the CDR3 is TGTGCCAGCAGCGCTCGGGGGAGATCGAACACTGAAGCTTTCTTT.

The CDR3: CASSQRVIPAVLTDTQYF. CDR3 coding DNA: TGCGCCAGCAGCCAACGCGTTATTCCGGCGGTCCTCACAGATACGCAGTATTTT. The chain recombines TRBV4-1 with TRBJ2-3, with D unclear. Trimming cost V 2 bases and J 2 bases, with 20 bases left between them. The CDR3 extends over 18 amino acids. Germline V gene data show CDR1 as MGHRA and CDR2 as YSYEKL.

The rearrangement links TRBV11-3 to TRBJ1-6, with D possibly being TRBD1 (6 bases). Germline lookup yields CDR1 SGHNT and CDR2 YENEEA. V lost 0 bases and J 9 bases, leaving 12 bases between the germline ends. This CDR3 spans 15 amino acids. The CDR3 reads CASSLDGGGISPLHF. The CDR3 bases are TGTGCCAGCAGCTTAGATGGAGGGGGGATTTCACCCCTCCACTTT.

This chain uses TRBV28 with TRBJ1-6; 9 bases line up with TRBD1. Trimming at V came to 3 bases and at J to 1 base, leaving 10 bases not matched to a gene. The CDR3 is 19 residues long. The germline CDR1 and CDR2 sequences are MDHEN and SYDVKM. In DNA, the CDR3 is TGTGCCAGCAGTTTCCCCGGGACAGGGTTTAGTTCCTATAATTCACCCCTCCACTTT. It is translated as CASSFPGTGFSSYNSPLHF.

This chain joins TRBV9 and TRBJ2-5, with 10 bases that match TRBD2. The CDR3 contains 17 residues. V dropped 0 bases and J dropped 1; count of bases not matched to a gene: 6. Per germline, CDR1 SGDLS and CDR2 YYNGEE. Here the CDR3 reads CASSVAASGGPQETQYF. The CDR3 DNA follows: TGTGCCAGCAGCGTAGCAGCTAGCGGGGGCCCCCAAGAGACCCAGTACTTC.

This chain connects TRBV27 to TRBJ2-7; maybe TRBD2 (5 bases). V was shortened by 3 bases and J by 3 bases, with 9 bases between the two germline ends. This CDR3 region has 13 residues. Germline lookup yields CDR1 MNHEY and CDR2 SMNVEV (reference sequence). The chain's CDR3 is CASSFGLLYEQYF. CDR3 in DNA: TGTGCCAGCAGTTTCGGACTCCTCTACGAGCAGTACTTC.

The rearrangement joins TRBV5-4 to TRBJ1-3, with a possible D match to TRBD1 (6 bases). Trimming stripped 5 bases from V and 0 bases from J, with 12 bases between. The CDR3 has 15 residues. Germline values: CDR1 SGHNT, CDR2 YYREEE (reference sequence). The DNA for the CDR3 is TGTGCCAGCAGTTTTCAGGGGACCTCTGGAAACACCATATATTTT. This translates into CASSFQGTSGNTIYF.

The V gene is TRBV6-5, the J gene TRBJ1-3; D remains unclear. V shed 6 bases and J shed 0 bases, with 6 bases lying between them. The CDR3 sequence is 13 residues long. The germline V gene encodes CDR1 MNHEY and CDR2 SVGAGI. CDR3 protein: CASSRFSGNTIYF. Here the CDR3 DNA reads TGTGCCAGCAGCCGATTCTCTGGAAACACCATATATTTT.

V usage is TRBV7-6 and J usage is TRBJ2-1; D remains unclear. V lost 2 bases and J lost 0, with 8 bases in between. The CDR3 is 15 amino acids. From germline, CDR1 is SGHVS and CDR2 FNYEAQ. CDR3 region: CASSLRASSYNEQFF. The CDR3 coding sequence is TGTGCCAGCAGCTTACGAGCGAGCTCCTACAATGAGCAGTTCTTC.

The rearrangement links TRBV12-5 to TRBJ2-3; TRBD2 matches at 15 bases. The CDR3 contains 16 residues. Germline values: CDR1 LGHNT, CDR2 FRNRAP. V gave up 4 bases and J gave up 6 bases; unmatched junction bases: 5. Here the CDR3 reads CASGSGTSGGSDTQYF. The CDR3 nucleotides are TGTGCTAGTGGTTCGGGGACTAGCGGGGGGTCTGATACGCAGTATTTT.

This chain links TRBV5-1 with TRBJ2-1; TRBD2 aligns across 8 bases. Looked up from germline, CDR1 is SGHRS and CDR2 is YFSETQ. V shed 2 bases, J shed 3 bases, and the junction held 4 bases outside the gene matches. The CDR3 totals 15 residues. CDR3 sequence (DNA): TGCGCCAGCAGCTTAGCGGGAGAATACTACAATGAGCAGTTCTTC. Translation gives CASSLAGEYYNEQFF.

The rearrangement joins TRBV19 to TRBJ1-5; 8 bases are a match to TRBD1. This CDR3 has 16 amino acids. Germline V lookup: CDR1 LNHDA, CDR2 SQIVND (reference sequence). Losses at the gene ends were 1 base for V and 1 base for J; bases not matched to a gene: 3. The CDR3 nucleotides are TGTGCCAGTAGTATAGGACAGGGGTTGAGCAATCAGCCCCAGCATTTT. Translated: CASSIGQGLSNQPQHF.

This sequence joins TRBV5-1 and TRBJ2-3; TRBD2 matches 8 bases. This CDR3 is built from 16 residues. The junction had 7 bases not matched to a gene; V was cut back by 0 bases and J by 4 bases. Germline V lookup: CDR1 SGHRS, CDR2 YFSETQ. The CDR3 reads CASSLGTSFVADTQYF. The CDR3 nucleotides read TGCGCCAGCAGCTTGGGGACTAGCTTCGTCGCAGATACGCAGTATTTT.

The genes are TRBV28 and TRBJ2-2; TRBD2 might be the D (6 bases). The CDR3 is made up of 16 amino acids. Germline values: CDR1 MDHEN, CDR2 SYDVKM. V lost 5 bases to trimming and J lost 1 base, with 14 bases between them. CDR3 protein: CASSPHTSQNTGELFF. CDR3 bases: TGTGCCAGCAGTCCGCATACTAGCCAGAACACCGGGGAGCTGTTTTTT.

The chain joins TRBV28 to TRBJ1-4; the D gene is possibly TRBD1 (5 bases). The germline CDR1 and CDR2 sequences are MDHEN and SYDVKM. This CDR3 is 18 amino acids long. Deletions cut 2 bases from V and 0 bases from J, with 16 bases between. The CDR3 protein is CASSLNRREDATNEKLFF. The CDR3 DNA sequence: TGTGCCAGCAGTTTAAACAGGAGAGAGGACGCAACTAATGAAAAACTGTTTTTT. Based on the CDR3 plus reference TRBV28 and TRBJ1-4, the full variable domain is DVKVTQSSRYLVKRTGEKVFLECVQDMDHENMFWYRQDPGLGLRLIYFSYDVKMKEKGDIPEGYSVSREKKERFSLILESASTNQTSMYLCASSLNRREDATNEKLFFGSGTQLSVL.

The chain couples TRBV28 to TRBJ1-2; 8 positions match TRBD1. CDR3 length: 13 amino acids. CDR1 is MDHEN and CDR2 is SYDVKM in the germline V gene. The V segment lost 10 bases and the J segment 8 bases; nucleotides outside the gene matches: 12. For the CDR3, the DNA is TGTGCCACCAAAGCCCTGACAGGGGCCGGCTACACCTTC. Protein product: CATKALTGAGYTF.

The V call is TRBV4-3, the J call TRBJ2-7, with TRBD2 identical over 7 bases. The germline gives CDR1 LGHNA, CDR2 YSLEER. The CDR3 extends over 16 amino acids. V lost 1 base and J lost 4; bases outside the gene matches: 10. Here the CDR3 reads CASSQGGGGRAYEQYF. The CDR3 nucleotides read TGCGCCAGCAGCCAAGGGGGCGGGGGACGCGCGTACGAGCAGTACTTC.

V and J are TRBV27 and TRBJ2-7; no firm D call. Germline CDR1 MNHEY, CDR2 SMNVEV (reference sequence). The V and J ends lost 3 bases and 2 bases respectively, with 11 bases between them. The CDR3 loop spans 14 amino acids. The CDR3 here is CASSLLKGPYEQYF. In DNA form, the CDR3 reads TGTGCCAGCAGTTTGCTGAAGGGTCCCTACGAGCAGTACTTC.

In DNA, the CDR3 is TGTGCCAGCAGCATCGGGACCCCTCCGGGCGGGGAGCTGTTTTTT. Encoded protein: CASSIGTPPGGELFF. The chain uses TRBV6-5 and TRBJ2-2; D could derive from TRBD1 or TRBD2 (5 bases each). Germline assignment: CDR1 MNHEY and CDR2 SVGAGI. The CDR3 sequence is 15 residues long. V lost 6 bases, J lost 7 bases, and 18 bases lay in between.

This clone was seen only once. The chain combines TRBV9 with TRBJ2-3, with TRBD2 matching over 8 bases. The V gene end was trimmed by 4 bases and the J gene end by 1 base; junction bases not matched to a gene: 14. Per the germline V gene, CDR1 is SGDLS and CDR2 is YYNGEE. The CDR3 sequence is 18 residues long. The CDR3 DNA sequence: TGTGCCAGCAGCCTCCTCCCCCGGAGCGGGAGCGGCACAGATACGCAGTATTTT. This translates into CASSLLPRSGSGTDTQYF.

This sequence joins TRBV6-1 and TRBJ2-7; weak D call: TRBD2 (6 bases). The CDR3 covers 15 residues. Germline CDR1 reads MNHNS; CDR2 reads SASEGT. Trimming left V 3 bases short and J 0 bases short, with 12 bases between. CDR3 amino acids: CASSEGLFSSYEQYF. The CDR3 DNA reads as TGTGCCAGCAGTGAGGGACTGTTCTCCTCCTACGAGCAGTACTTC.

The V and J genes are TRBV3-1 (or the pseudogene TRBV3-2) and TRBJ2-7, with TRBD2 matching over 8 bases. CDR3 length equals 14 residues. With 1 base clipped from V and 6 bases from J, the junction kept 5 bases outside the gene matches. Germline values: CDR1 LGHDT, CDR2 YNNKEL (reference sequence). The CDR3 loop is CASSQGTSSSEQYF. CDR3 nucleotide sequence: TGTGCCAGCAGCCAAGGGACTAGCAGCTCCGAGCAGTACTTC.

The chain carries TRBV6-5 and TRBJ2-1; D uncertain. The CDR3 runs to 12 residues. V was trimmed by 7 bases and J by 8 bases, leaving 12 bases between them. The germline V gene has CDR1 MNHEY and CDR2 SVGAGI. CDR3 DNA sequence: TGTGCCAGCATGATTACCTTGGATGAGCAGTTCTTC. It specifies CASMITLDEQFF.

V gene TRBV5-1 combines with J gene TRBJ1-2; D unclear. Between the trimmed V and J ends, which lost 0 bases and 2 bases, there was a span of 14 bases. This CDR3 comprises 16 residues. The germline CDR1 and CDR2 sequences are SGHRS and YFSETQ. The CDR3 loop is CASSLANSRTNYGYTF. The CDR3 nucleotides read TGCGCCAGCAGCTTGGCTAACAGCAGAACGAACTATGGCTACACCTTC. Supplemented by reference TRBV5-1 and TRBJ1-2, the full variable domain reads KAGVTQTPRYLIKTRGQQVTLSCSPISGHRSVSWYQQTPGQGLQFLFEYFSETQRNKGNFPGRFSGRQFSNSRSEMNVSTLELGDSALYLCASSLANSRTNYGYTFGSGTRLTVV.